The 27 T cell receptor beta chains presented below share a single source sample, sequenced in a study of neoadjuvant anti-PD-1 for oral cavity cancer. Here immunoSEQ multiplex PCR was the method, and the copy in TCRdb shows in-frame clones only, minus some. The data contain about 14,000 clones, around 70% of them seen just once; the ten biggest clones take up roughly 2.1%. The sequencing here drew on PBMCs, taken before nivolumab (anti-PD-1) treatment. Source of these receptors: a person aged 40 to 85 with oral cavity squamous cell carcinoma.

The chain carries TRBV7-3 and TRBJ2-2; D uncertain. Germline-derived CDR1 and CDR2 are SGHTA and FQGTGA. V lost 4 bases, J lost 6 bases, and 12 bases lay in between. CDR3 length: 14 amino acids. CDR3 sequence reads: CASSYLGVAGELFF. CDR3 sequence (DNA): TGTGCCAGCAGCTACCTTGGGGTGGCCGGGGAGCTGTTTTTT.

This chain connects TRBV7-9 to TRBJ1-1; unclear D gene. The ends were cut back, 7 bases at V and 2 bases at J, with 14 bases in the middle. This CDR3 has 14 amino acids. Germline lookup yields CDR1 SEHNR and CDR2 FQNEAQ (reference sequence). The DNA of the CDR3 is TGTGCCAGCACCCGAGAAAGAGACAACACTGAAGCTTTCTTT. Protein product: CASTRERDNTEAFF.

This clone was seen a single time. The J gene is TRBJ2-1, the V gene TRBV7-6; D ambiguous. Trimming shortened V by 1 base and J by 5 bases, and 3 bases separated the two germline ends. CDR1 is SGHVS and CDR2 is FNYEAQ in the germline V gene. This CDR3 is 12 amino acids long. DNA for the CDR3: TGTGCCAGCAGCTTAGTCAACAATGAGCAGTTCTTC. Amino acid sequence: CASSLVNNEQFF.

The V and J genes are TRBV4-1 and TRBJ2-2; no definite D call. The CDR3 has 15 amino acids. V was trimmed by 2 bases and J by 3 bases, leaving 10 bases between them. The germline CDR1 and CDR2 sequences are MGHRA and YSYEKL. The CDR3 DNA reads TGCGCCAGCAGCCAAAGTCAGGCGGACACCGGGGAGCTGTTTTTT. It codes for CASSQSQADTGELFF.

This clone was counted once. The rearrangement uses TRBV6-1 and TRBJ1-3; D is uncertain. V lost 6 bases to trimming and J lost 0 bases, with 12 bases between them. The CDR3 sequence is 15 residues long. Germline CDR1 and CDR2: MNHNS and SASEGT. CDR3 nucleotides: TGTGCCAGCAGGACCGACACGCTCTCTGGAAACACCATATATTTT. Protein sequence: CASRTDTLSGNTIYF.

V is TRBV14 and J is TRBJ1-2; D is possibly TRBD1 (5 bases). The length of the CDR3 is 15 residues. Between the trimmed V and J ends, which lost 1 base and 2 bases, there was a span of 11 bases. The V gene's germline CDR1 is SGHDN and CDR2 FVKESK. CDR3 nucleotides: TGTGCCAGCAGCCAAGGAAAGGGGAAGAACTATGGCTACACCTTC. This sequence encodes CASSQGKGKNYGYTF.

The chain is built from TRBV5-8 and TRBJ2-3, with D possibly being TRBD1 (6 bases). The CDR3 extends over 12 amino acids. Trimming left V 4 bases short and J 6 bases short, with 9 bases between. The germline V gene has CDR1 SGHTS and CDR2 YDEGEE. The CDR3 spells CASSPQGDTQYF. CDR3 nucleotide sequence: TGTGCCAGCAGCCCCCAGGGGGATACGCAGTATTTT.

The chain uses TRBV6-4 and TRBJ2-2; TRBD2 is a possible D gene (6 bases). Germline V gene lookup returns CDR1 MRHNA and CDR2 SNTAGT. Between the trimmed V and J ends, which lost 2 bases and 7 bases, there was a span of 14 bases. The CDR3 loop spans 15 amino acids. Here the CDR3 reads CASSDSGGARGELFF. The CDR3 nucleotides are TGTGCCAGCAGTGACAGTGGCGGGGCCCGCGGGGAGCTGTTTTTT.

V usage is TRBV29-1 and J usage is TRBJ2-5; D may be TRBD1 or TRBD2 (5 bases each). Germline lookup yields CDR1 SQVTM and CDR2 ANQGSEA. The CDR3 loop spans 12 amino acids. Deletions cut 4 bases from V and 5 bases from J, with 11 bases between. CDR3 in amino acids: CSVGGIGETQYF. The CDR3 DNA follows: TGCAGCGTTGGGGGGATCGGCGAGACCCAGTACTTC. The whole variable domain, remainder taken from reference TRBV29-1 and TRBJ2-5, is SAVISQKPSRDICQRGTSLTIQCQVDSQVTMMFWYRQQPGQSLTLIATANQGSEATYESGFVIDKFPISRPNLTFSTLTVSNMSPEDSSIYLCSVGGIGETQYFGPGTRLLVL.

The chain is built from TRBV6-5 and TRBJ1-2, with D possibly being TRBD1 (5 bases). Trimming shortened V by 6 bases and J by 4 bases, and 12 bases separated the two germline ends. CDR1 and CDR2 from the germline V gene are MNHEY and SVGAGI. The CDR3 covers 13 residues. The CDR3 DNA sequence: TGTGCCAGCAGGACCGGACAAAGCTATGGCTACACCTTC. It encodes CASRTGQSYGYTF.

The chain links TRBV5-1 to TRBJ2-1; TRBD2 matches at 8 bases. The CDR3 is made up of 14 amino acids. V was clipped by 4 bases and J by 3 bases; unmatched bases: 3. Germline V CDR1 and CDR2: SGHRS, YFSETQ. CDR3 region: CASSAAGGYNEQFF. The CDR3 bases are TGCGCCAGCAGCGCCGCGGGGGGCTACAATGAGCAGTTCTTC. Full variable domain (outside the CDR3, taken from reference TRBV5-1 and TRBJ2-1): KAGVTQTPRYLIKTRGQQVTLSCSPISGHRSVSWYQQTPGQGLQFLFEYFSETQRNKGNFPGRFSGRQFSNSRSEMNVSTLELGDSALYLCASSAAGGYNEQFFGPGTRLTVL.

J is TRBJ2-2 and V is TRBV5-1; 8 bases map to TRBD1. The V and J ends lost 1 base and 6 bases, in that order; junction bases with no gene match: 5. This CDR3 has 15 residues. CDR1 is SGHRS and CDR2 is YFSETQ in the germline V gene. This CDR3 reads CASSLTGGSAGELFF. In DNA, the CDR3 is TGCGCCAGCAGCTTGACAGGGGGGAGCGCCGGGGAGCTGTTTTTT. Using reference TRBV5-1 and TRBJ2-2 for the parts outside the CDR3, the full variable domain is KAGVTQTPRYLIKTRGQQVTLSCSPISGHRSVSWYQQTPGQGLQFLFEYFSETQRNKGNFPGRFSGRQFSNSRSEMNVSTLELGDSALYLCASSLTGGSAGELFFGEGSRLTVL.

This clone was found a few times. The V and J genes are TRBV5-4 and TRBJ1-2; TRBD1 matches 9 bases. The CDR3 extends over 15 amino acids. The trim removed 4 bases at V and 8 bases at J, leaving 12 bases unmatched. CDR1 SGHNT and CDR2 YYREEE come from the germline V gene (reference sequence). The CDR3 nucleotides read TGTGCCAGCAGCCAATTTACAGGGGGCGCTGGGGGCTACACCTTC. It translates to CASSQFTGGAGGYTF.

This chain links TRBV5-1 with TRBJ1-4; TRBD1 matches 7 bases. From germline, CDR1 is SGHRS and CDR2 YFSETQ. The junction had 14 bases not matched to a gene; V was cut back by 3 bases and J by 3 bases. This CDR3 is built from 18 residues. CDR3 protein: CASSSAGTAPRANEKLFF. The CDR3 bases are TGCGCCAGCAGCTCGGCCGGGACAGCGCCTCGGGCTAATGAAAAACTGTTTTTT.

This rearrangement joins TRBV19 to TRBJ1-2, with TRBD1 as a possible D gene (5 bases). The V end lost 7 bases, the J end lost 2 bases, and 14 bases lay between the germline ends. The CDR3 loop spans 14 amino acids. CDR1 is LNHDA, CDR2 SQIVND, per germline (reference sequence). This CDR3 is CASKRTRTNYGYTF. The CDR3 DNA reads TGTGCCAGTAAACGGACACGGACAAACTATGGCTACACCTTC.

The chain has TRBV7-2 and TRBJ2-3; D uncertain. CDR1 is SGHTA, CDR2 FQGNSA, per germline. Trimming removed 3 bases at V and 4 bases at J, with 8 bases between. This CDR3 has 13 residues. CDR3 DNA sequence: TGTGCCAGCAGCTTGGCTGTTTCAGATACGCAGTATTTT. It encodes CASSLAVSDTQYF.

This clone was counted between two and nine times. This rearrangement joins TRBV2 to TRBJ1-2; D may be TRBD1 (5 bases). CDR1 SNHLY and CDR2 FYNNEI come from the germline V gene. Trimming removed 6 bases from V and 1 base from J, with 9 bases in between. CDR3 length: 13 residues. The CDR3 is CASSLGGNYGYTF. The DNA for the CDR3 is TGTGCCAGCAGCCTCGGGGGTAACTATGGCTACACCTTC.

Only a few counts were recorded for this clone. This chain's CDR3 is CASSDSHQGPQHF. In DNA, the CDR3 is TGTGCCAGCAGTGACTCCCACCAAGGGCCCCAGCATTTT. The chain has TRBV6-4 and TRBJ1-5; no definite D call. CDR3 length equals 13 residues. Germline values: CDR1 MRHNA, CDR2 SNTAGT. Trimming removed 0 bases from V and 9 bases from J, with 9 bases in between.

This clone was seen more than once but under ten times. The rearrangement uses TRBV5-1 and TRBJ2-3; perhaps TRBD1 as D (5 bases). Trimming cost V 2 bases and J 4 bases, with 8 bases left between them. CDR1 is SGHRS and CDR2 is YFSETQ in the germline V gene. This CDR3 comprises 13 residues. The CDR3 bases are TGCGCCAGCAGCTTTGAAGGGGCAGATACGCAGTATTTT. This gives the protein CASSFEGADTQYF.

This chain joins TRBV2 and TRBJ1-4; no definite D call. Germline CDR1 SNHLY, CDR2 FYNNEI. There are 13 residues in the CDR3. Trimming pared 4 bases from V and 8 bases from J, leaving 11 bases between. This CDR3 is CASSAPTGEKLFF. CDR3 sequence (DNA): TGTGCCAGCAGTGCGCCGACGGGCGAAAAACTGTTTTTT.

The chain recombines TRBV6-5 with TRBJ2-1, with TRBD2 matching over 9 bases. V was clipped by 7 bases and J by 9 bases; unmatched bases: 13. The germline CDR1 and CDR2 sequences are MNHEY and SVGAGI. This CDR3 comprises 15 residues. The CDR3 region has the DNA TGTGCCAGCACCCCAGCGGGTAGCGGGAGAGGTGAGCAGTTCTTC. Amino acid sequence: CASTPAGSGRGEQFF.

This clone was picked up a small number of times. This rearrangement joins TRBV6-1 to TRBJ1-1, with no clear D. V lost 8 bases and J 5 bases, leaving 12 bases between the germline ends. The CDR3 consists of 12 residues. Germline V gives CDR1 MNHNS, CDR2 SASEGT. CDR3 protein: CASGSRVTEAFF. The CDR3 region has the DNA TGTGCCAGCGGGAGCCGGGTGACTGAAGCTTTCTTT.

This clone was seen more than once but under ten times. This chain joins TRBV2 and TRBJ1-6; 7 positions agree with TRBD1. The CDR3 sequence is 12 residues long. V shed 6 bases, J shed 16 bases, and the junction held 9 bases outside the gene matches. Germline values: CDR1 SNHLY, CDR2 FYNNEI. CDR3 in amino acids: CASRPDRESLHF. In nucleotides, the CDR3 is TGTGCCAGCAGGCCAGACAGGGAGTCTCTCCACTTT.

The CDR3 region is CASSSRTSAPPDTQYF. The CDR3 nucleotides read TGCGCCAGCAGCTCCCGGACTAGCGCCCCCCCAGATACGCAGTATTTT. The genes are TRBV5-1 and TRBJ2-3; 9 bases are a match to TRBD2. CDR1 is SGHRS and CDR2 is YFSETQ in the germline V gene. The CDR3 extends over 16 amino acids. V lost 3 bases and J lost 4; bases outside the gene matches: 9.

In DNA form, the CDR3 reads TGCAGCGCAGGATCAGGCAGGGGGGGCTTTGAAGCTTTCTTT. Translated: CSAGSGRGGFEAFF. The V gene is TRBV29-1, the J gene TRBJ1-1; 7 bases are shared with TRBD1. The germline CDR1 and CDR2 sequences are SQVTM and ANQGSEA. CDR3 size: 14 residues. Trimming cost V 7 bases and J 7 bases; bases outside gene matches: 15.

This clone showed up just once. The chain links TRBV5-1 to TRBJ2-2; D not resolved. The CDR3 length is 14 residues. Germline loops: CDR1 SGHRS, CDR2 YFSETQ. Trimming pared 0 bases from V and 4 bases from J, leaving 7 bases between. CDR3 loop: CASSLAVSTGELFF. DNA of the CDR3: TGCGCCAGCAGCTTGGCAGTCAGCACCGGGGAGCTGTTTTTT.

The rearrangement uses TRBV4-1 and TRBJ1-5; tentatively, D is TRBD1 (5 bases). Trimming stripped 4 bases from V and 3 bases from J, with 19 bases between. This CDR3 comprises 17 residues. Germline V gene sequence: CDR1 MGHRA, CDR2 YSYEKL. Here the CDR3 reads CASSPEGGNRFNQPQHF. CDR3 DNA sequence: TGCGCCAGCAGCCCCGAAGGTGGGAACAGGTTCAATCAGCCCCAGCATTTT.